This T cell receptor beta chain was obtained from a study of shared clonotypes between healthy human individuals. Overall study results and limits: Between a handful of donors, naive CD4 clonotypes were shared at a level of about 5%.

The CDR3 runs to 20 residues. As concerns this clone: The antigen is not known.

Repertoires were generated with immunoSEQ multiplex PCR, while TCRdb's copy carries only in-frame clones and drops some. The top ten hold approximately 1.7% of the sample, which has roughly 2,000,000 clones, over 85% seen once. In the naive CD8 group, cells lacked CD45RO and were positively selected for CCR7, so terminally differentiated effector memory CD45RA+ cells were left out. The clonotype comes from a man between 18 and 35 years old in good health. Some clones in this sample may be carry-over from other donors' samples. The sequenced material came from naive CD8+ T cells from PBMCs. The rearrangement joins TRBV21-1 to TRBJ1-5; the listed D gene, TRBD1, was not tested against the DNA. TRBV21-1 is tagged as a pseudogene. CDR3 amino acids: CASILELHRTGGSSNQPQHF. The CDR3 nucleotides are TGTGCCAGCATCCTAGAGCTCCATCGGACAGGGGGATCGAGCAATCAGCCCCAGCATTTT.